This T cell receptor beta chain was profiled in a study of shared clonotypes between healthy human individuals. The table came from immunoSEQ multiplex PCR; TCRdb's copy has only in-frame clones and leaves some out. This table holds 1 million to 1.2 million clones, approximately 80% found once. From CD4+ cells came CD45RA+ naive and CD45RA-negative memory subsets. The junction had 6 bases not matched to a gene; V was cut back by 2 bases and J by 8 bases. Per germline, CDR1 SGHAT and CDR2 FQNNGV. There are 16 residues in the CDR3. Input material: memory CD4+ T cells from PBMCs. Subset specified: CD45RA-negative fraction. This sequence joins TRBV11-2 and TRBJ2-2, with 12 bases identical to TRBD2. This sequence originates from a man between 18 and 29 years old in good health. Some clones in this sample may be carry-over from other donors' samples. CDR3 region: CASSLRLAGVSGELFF. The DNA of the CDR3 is TGTGCCAGCAGCTTAAGACTAGCGGGAGTTTCAGGGGAGCTGTTTTTT.